One and the same sample provided the 8 T cell receptor beta chains below, sequenced in a study of Ad26.COV2.S vaccination and SARS-CoV-2 variants. Stated treatment: 15 to 20 received Ad26.COV2.S at low or high dose, single or two shots; 5 received placebo; per-sample allocation not given. Day 63 following the first vaccine or placebo injection was when the samples were taken. Some clones are missing from TCRdb's copy, which holds only in-frame ones; the method was immunoSEQ multiplex PCR. Of under 550,000 clones in the sample, approximately 92% are singletons; the top ten hold approximately 12%. This sample comprised peripheral blood, obtained in a trial of Ad26.COV2.S vaccine versus placebo. The source is a person aged 18-60 years who received the Ad26.COV2.S COVID-19 vaccine or a placebo.

This clone has a single count. The rearrangement uses TRBV5-1 and TRBJ2-3, with 10 bases matching TRBD2. Germline loops: CDR1 SGHRS, CDR2 YFSETQ. The V segment lost 0 bases and the J segment 9 bases; nucleotides outside the gene matches: 7. The CDR3 consists of 15 residues. CDR3 bases: TGCGCCAGCAGCTTGGATGCTACTAGCGGGAAGACGCAGTATTTT. This codes for CASSLDATSGKTQYF. The variable domain in full, completed from reference TRBV5-1 and TRBJ2-3, reads KAGVTQTPRYLIKTRGQQVTLSCSPISGHRSVSWYQQTPGQGLQFLFEYFSETQRNKGNFPGRFSGRQFSNSRSEMNVSTLELGDSALYLCASSLDATSGKTQYFGPGTRLTVL.

This clone was found a few times. This rearrangement joins TRBV5-6 to TRBJ2-7, with 9 nucleotides matching TRBD2. This CDR3 has 14 amino acids. Germline trimming cut 5 bases from V and 4 bases from J; bases unmatched to any gene: 7. The germline V gene encodes CDR1 SGHDT and CDR2 YYEEEE. The CDR3 spells CASSYSGSSYEQYF. The CDR3 DNA sequence: TGTGCCAGCAGTTATAGCGGGAGCTCATACGAGCAGTACTTC.

This clone was observed a single time. The CDR3 bases are TGCGCCAGCAGCTTACTCGGGGGTTTGTCAGATACGCAGTATTTT. It translates to CASSLLGGLSDTQYF. The chain joins TRBV5-1 to TRBJ2-3; maybe TRBD2 (6 bases). Trimming removed 2 bases at V and 4 bases at J, with 14 bases between. The CDR3 is made up of 15 amino acids. CDR1 is SGHRS and CDR2 is YFSETQ in the germline V gene. Drawing the rest from reference TRBV5-1 and TRBJ2-3, the complete variable domain is KAGVTQTPRYLIKTRGQQVTLSCSPISGHRSVSWYQQTPGQGLQFLFEYFSETQRNKGNFPGRFSGRQFSNSRSEMNVSTLELGDSALYLCASSLLGGLSDTQYFGPGTRLTVL.

This clone came up a few times. The chain's CDR3 is CASSQDGQVGSQPQHF. CDR3 coding DNA: TGCGCCAGCAGCCAAGATGGCCAGGTAGGCTCGCAGCCCCAGCATTTT. The chain links TRBV4-1 to TRBJ1-5; D unclear. The germline V gene has CDR1 MGHRA and CDR2 YSYEKL. This CDR3 has 16 amino acids. Trimming took 0 bases from V and 7 from J, leaving 16 bases between them.

This clone was seen a few times. The chain recombines TRBV27 with TRBJ1-5; D unresolved. The CDR3 sequence is 15 residues long. From germline, CDR1 is MNHEY and CDR2 SMNVEV (reference sequence). The ends were cut back, 4 bases at V and 6 bases at J, with 16 bases in the middle. The CDR3 region has the DNA TGTGCCAGCAGTTCCTCTTCTGGGGTGGTTCAGCCCCAGCATTTT. Protein sequence: CASSSSSGVVQPQHF.

This rearrangement joins TRBV5-1 to TRBJ1-2; no clear D. Germline assignment: CDR1 SGHRS and CDR2 YFSETQ. This CDR3 spans 15 amino acids. V was trimmed by 0 bases and J by 2 bases, leaving 11 bases between them. The CDR3 region has the DNA TGCGCCAGCAGCTTGGGGACGGGAAGAAACTATGGCTACACCTTC. Translating it yields CASSLGTGRNYGYTF.

V is TRBV27 and J is TRBJ2-3; 15 bases are shared with TRBD2. Germline values: CDR1 MNHEY, CDR2 SMNVEV (reference sequence). V was pared by 6 bases and J by 2 bases, with 12 bases of the junction left unmatched. There are 19 residues in the CDR3. The CDR3 region has the DNA TGTGCCAGCAGGCCAGGGACTAGCGGGAGGCAACTTCTCACAGATACGCAGTATTTT. It specifies CASRPGTSGRQLLTDTQYF.

This chain links TRBV20-1 with TRBJ2-1, with D possibly TRBD2 on 5 matching bases. The V gene lost 3 bases and the J gene lost 0 bases, with 12 bases spanning the gap. The CDR3 covers 15 residues. CDR1 is DFQATT, CDR2 SNEGSKA, per germline (reference sequence). CDR3 sequence reads: CSASGLMSSYNEQFF. The CDR3 bases are TGCAGTGCTAGTGGACTCATGAGCTCCTACAATGAGCAGTTCTTC.